This TCR beta chain stems from a study of vaccination and CD4 T cells after COVID-19. In the study overall: In the convalescent group, nasal swab PCR was SARS-CoV-2 positive; roughly 9 cases were mild and one severe. Overlapping SARS-CoV-2, HCoV-NL63, HCoV-OC43 and HCoV-229E spike peptides stimulated the cells. Six males and four females, two of them Hispanic, were enrolled as convalescents.

CDR3 length: 15 amino acids. Sample time point: late sampling 161 to 241 days after vaccination in a few convalescent patients. Treatment here: roughly 11-day PBMC culture with coronavirus spike peptide pools or control peptides (ViraFEST assay). At the Johns Hopkins FTIC core, DNA taken from cultured CD4+ T cells was sequenced by way of the Oncomine TCR Beta short-read assay. In this case, cultured CD4+ T cells provided the extracted genomic DNA. A single record per CDR3 protein comes from TCRdb applying MiXCR to the PCR reads. The sample consists of 25,000 to 30,000 distinct CDR3 sequences, 40% to 45% of them appearing once. This clonotype was counted between two and nine times. Its antigen is currently unknown.

The receptor comes from a human donor who had recovered from COVID-19. Sequences were derived from CD4+ T cells from blood, cultured in vitro, sampled about 7 months after SARS-CoV-2 vaccination. The chain is built from TRBV21-1 and TRBJ2-6; the tabulated D call, TRBD1, remains unverified against the DNA. TRBV21-1 constitutes a pseudogene. CDR3 loop: CASSPRGRGANVLTF. The CDR3 nucleotides read TGTGCCAGCAGCCCCCGGGGGAGGGGGGCCAACGTCCTGACTTTC.